This T cell receptor beta chain was identified in a study of blood T cell repertoires in COVID-19. Trimming at V came to 8 bases and at J to 7 bases, leaving 10 bases not matched to a gene. CDR1 and CDR2 from the germline V gene are SEHNR and FQNEAQ (reference sequence). This CDR3 has 14 residues. Sequenced by immunoSEQ multiplex PCR; TCRdb stores in-frame clones only, minus some. The table shows about 220,000 clones, with approximately 90% occurring only once. This sequence originates from a woman aged 25 to 39 who had recovered from COVID-19. The chain joins TRBV7-9 to TRBJ1-4; 7 positions agree with TRBD1. Material for sequencing was PBMCs or T cells enriched from blood (not recorded which). This chain's CDR3 is CASRSRGPGEKLFF. DNA of the CDR3: TGTGCCAGCCGCTCGAGGGGGCCGGGTGAAAAACTGTTTTTT.